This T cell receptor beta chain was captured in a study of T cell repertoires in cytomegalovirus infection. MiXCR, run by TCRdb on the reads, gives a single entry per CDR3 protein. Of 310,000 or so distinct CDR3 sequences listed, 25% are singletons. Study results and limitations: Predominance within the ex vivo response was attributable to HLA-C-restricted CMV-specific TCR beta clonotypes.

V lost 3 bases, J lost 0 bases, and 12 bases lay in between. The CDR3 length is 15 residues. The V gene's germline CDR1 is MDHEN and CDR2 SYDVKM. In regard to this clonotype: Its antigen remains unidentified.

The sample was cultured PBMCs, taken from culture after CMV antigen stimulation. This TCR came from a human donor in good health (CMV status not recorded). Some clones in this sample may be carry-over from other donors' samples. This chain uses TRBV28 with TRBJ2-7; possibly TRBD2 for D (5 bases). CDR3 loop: CASSFSAGLSYEQYF. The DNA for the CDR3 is TGTGCCAGCAGTTTCTCCGCGGGTCTCTCCTACGAGCAGTACTTC.